The clone carrying this T cell receptor (beta chain) appeared a single time. Repertoires were generated with immunoSEQ multiplex PCR, while TCRdb's copy carries only in-frame clones and drops some. The sample carries 23,000 or so clones, 90% recorded once. This sample stems from a study of graft-versus-host responses after intestinal transplantation. About the research overall: Every one of the recipients received anti-thymocyte globulin induction and afterwards took tacrolimus and steroids for about 3 years.

This TCR derives from a human patient who received an intestinal transplant, so some T cells may come from the graft donor. Sequencing used PBMCs, obtained around 40 days after intestinal transplant.

CDR3 protein: CAWLRGGSYEQYF. The CDR3 bases are TGTGCCTGGCTCCGGGGGGGAAGTTACGAGCAGTACTTC. V is TRBV30 and J is TRBJ2-7; 8 bases are shared with TRBD2. CDR3 length: 13 residues. With V trimmed by 5 bases and J by 4 bases, 7 bases remained unmatched. Germline V CDR1 and CDR2: GTSNPN, SVGIG (reference sequence). Together with reference TRBV30 and TRBJ2-7, the CDR3 gives the full variable domain: SQTIHQWPATLVQPVGSPLSLECTVEGTSNPNLYWYRQAAGRGLQLLFYSVGIGQISSEVPQNLSASRPQDRQFILSSKKLLLSDSGFYLCAWLRGGSYEQYFGPGTRLTVT.